This T cell receptor beta chain was identified in a study of T cell responses to AZD1222 COVID-19 vaccine. Trimming cost V 0 bases and J 5 bases, with 8 bases left between them. CDR3 length equals 14 residues. Germline CDR1 SGHDT, CDR2 YYEEEE. Whole-study findings and limits: The study reported that nearly half of spike-specific TCRs target unmutated variant regions. White British donors predominated, females outnumbered males, and clonal diversity was possibly underestimated. Just 5 to 7 people given AZD1222 tested seropositive at baseline. Spike-specific TCRs gained breadth and depth after people received two AZD1222 doses.

The table came from immunoSEQ multiplex PCR; TCRdb's copy has only in-frame clones and leaves some out. This sample has around 72,000 clones; roughly 82% occur once, and the top ten carry approximately 5.4%. Concerning this clone itself: Its specificity is not known.

The chain uses TRBV5-6 and TRBJ2-2; D uncertain. The material sequenced was peripheral blood, taken on day 0 of AZD1222 vaccination. This clonotype was sampled from an adult in good health. CDR3 in DNA: TGTGCCAGCAGCTTGGCGTCCGGGACCGGGGAGCTGTTTTTT. Amino acid sequence: CASSLASGTGELFF.